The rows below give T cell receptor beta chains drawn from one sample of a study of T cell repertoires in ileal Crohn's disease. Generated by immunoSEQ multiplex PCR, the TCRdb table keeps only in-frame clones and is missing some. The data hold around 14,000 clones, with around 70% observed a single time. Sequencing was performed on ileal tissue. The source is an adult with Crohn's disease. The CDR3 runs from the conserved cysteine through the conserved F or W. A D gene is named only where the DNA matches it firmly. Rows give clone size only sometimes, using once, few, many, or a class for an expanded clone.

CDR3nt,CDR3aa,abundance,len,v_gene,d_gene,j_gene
TGCGCCAGCAGCTTGGAGGGACATTCTGGGGCCAACGTCCTGACTTTC,CASSLEGHSGANVLTF,-,16,TRBV5-1,-,TRBJ2-6
TGTGCCAGCAGCTGGGAGGCAGGGGCGCCGGGGCCCCAGCATTTT,CASSWEAGAPGPQHF,-,15,TRBV7-9,-,TRBJ1-5
TGTGCCAGCAGTCCCCCCGAGGGAGAAAACACCTTC,CASSPPEGENTF,-,12,TRBV28,-,TRBJ1-2
TGTGCCAGCGGGTTCGGACGAAACACTGAAGCTTTCTTT,CASGFGRNTEAFF,-,13,TRBV27,-,TRBJ1-1
TGTGCCAGCAGTGCCGGGACAGGGAATGAAAAACTGTTTTTT,CASSAGTGNEKLFF,few,14,TRBV9,TRBD1,TRBJ1-4
TGTGCCTCCAAGGGAGGAGCGGGTTACCAAGAGACCCAGTACTTC,CASKGGAGYQETQYF,few,15,TRBV7-9,-,TRBJ2-5
TGCAGCGTAGACAGGGGGCCCAGTAATGAGCAGTTCTTC,CSVDRGPSNEQFF,few,13,TRBV29-1,TRBD1,TRBJ2-1
TGTGCCAGCAGTTACTCGATAGGGGGGAACGAGCAGTACTTC,CASSYSIGGNEQYF,-,14,TRBV6-6,-,TRBJ2-7
TGTGCCAGCACCCGAGGGACTAGCGGGGGGGCCCAGAGGCTGATTGAGCAGTTCTTC,CASTRGTSGGAQRLIEQFF,-,19,TRBV7-6,TRBD2,TRBJ2-1
TGCGCCAGCAGTCAACCAACCGACACGTCCCTTAGCACAGATACGCAGTATTTT,CASSQPTDTSLSTDTQYF,few,18,TRBV23-1,-,TRBJ2-3
TGTGCCAGCAGCCAAGCCGGGACAGGGGGCAAGGGCGAGCAGTACTTC,CASSQAGTGGKGEQYF,few,16,TRBV11-1,TRBD1,TRBJ2-7
TGTGCCAGCAGCTTGTCCGGGGGAGCGGGGGGGCCCTACAATGAGCAGTTCTTC,CASSLSGGAGGPYNEQFF,-,18,TRBV11-3,TRBD2,TRBJ2-1
TGTGCCAGCAGGCTCCCCGGGGGACGGAAAGGCTACACCTTC,CASRLPGGRKGYTF,medium-sized,14,TRBV28,-,TRBJ1-2
TGTGCCAGCAGTGAGCGGGGGGGCAGCACAGATACGCAGTATTTT,CASSERGGSTDTQYF,-,15,TRBV6-4,TRBD2,TRBJ2-3
TGTGCCAGCAGCTTAGAGAGGGCGTACAATCAGTATTTT,CASSLERAYNQYF,few,13,TRBV7-8,-,TRBJ2-3
TGTGCCAGCACCACCCAGGGGTCTGGCTACACCTTC,CASTTQGSGYTF,-,12,TRBV6-5,-,TRBJ1-2
TGTGCCAGCAGGGTTTATTCCGAGCAGTACTTC,CASRVYSEQYF,-,11,TRBV6-1,-,TRBJ2-7
TGTGCCAGCAGCTTACGGGGGGCCTCAGATACGCAGTATTTT,CASSLRGASDTQYF,-,14,TRBV7-3,-,TRBJ2-3
TGTGCCAGCAGCAAAGACAGGAACTATGGCTACACCTTC,CASSKDRNYGYTF,-,13,TRBV7-2,-,TRBJ1-2
TGTGCCAGCCAGGACAGGGGGGGGACTAATGAAAAACTGTTTTTT,CASQDRGGTNEKLFF,-,15,TRBV6-5,TRBD1,TRBJ1-4
TGTGCCAGCAGTGACTCGGCGGATAGAGCTTTCTTT,CASSDSADRAFF,once,12,TRBV25-1,-,TRBJ1-1
TGTGCCAGCAGATTTGATAGCAATCAGCCCCAGCATTTT,CASRFDSNQPQHF,-,13,TRBV6-5,-,TRBJ1-5
TGTGCCAGCAGTGAAGGAGAGAGGAAGCACCGGGGAGCTGTTTTT,CASSEGERKHRGAVF,-,15,TRBV2,-,TRBJ2-2
TGTGCCACCAGCAGAGCAGAGAATAATTCACCCCTCCACTTT,CATSRAENNSPLHF,few,14,TRBV15,-,TRBJ1-6
TGTGCCAGCAGCAAAGACAGGGGAAACACCATATATTTT,CASSKDRGNTIYF,few,13,TRBV7-3,-,TRBJ1-3
TGTGCCAGCAGCTTTTTGGAGACTGGGGCCAACGTCCTGACTTTC,CASSFLETGANVLTF,-,15,TRBV7-9,-,TRBJ2-6
TGTGCCAGCAGTTTAACGGGGAGGGGTGAGCAGTTCTTC,CASSLTGRGEQFF,-,13,TRBV27,TRBD2,TRBJ2-1
TGTGCCAGCAGCTTAACCGGGAACACTGAAGCTTTCTTT,CASSLTGNTEAFF,-,13,TRBV11-3,-,TRBJ1-1
TGTGCCTGGAGTAAGGGTGGACCTAGTAGTCATGGCTACACCTTC,CAWSKGGPSSHGYTF,once,15,TRBV30,-,TRBJ1-2
TGTGCCAGCAGTTTCGGGCGGGGATACGAGCAGTACTTC,CASSFGRGYEQYF,-,13,TRBV27,-,TRBJ2-7
TGCGCCAGCAGCTCCGGACTAGCGGGACGAGAGACCCAGTACTTC,CASSSGLAGRETQYF,-,15,TRBV5-1,TRBD2,TRBJ2-5
TGTGCTAGTGGTCCAAGGGGAGGTTCCACAGATACGCAGTATTTT,CASGPRGGSTDTQYF,-,15,TRBV12-5,-,TRBJ2-3
TGTGCCAGCAGCCCCCGGGCTAGGAGCACAGATACGCAGTATTTT,CASSPRARSTDTQYF,-,15,TRBV27,-,TRBJ2-3
TGTGCCAGCAGCTATAGCGGGGGGGCCGGCACAGATACGCAGTATTTT,CASSYSGGAGTDTQYF,few,16,TRBV7-2,TRBD2,TRBJ2-3
TGTGCCAGCGGTCAGCGGGGGGGCGTAAGAGAGACCCAGTACTTC,CASGQRGGVRETQYF,-,15,TRBV6-6,TRBD2,TRBJ2-5
TGTGCCAGCAGCTTAGCTGGACTTACCTACGAGCAGTACTTC,CASSLAGLTYEQYF,-,14,TRBV13,-,TRBJ2-7
TGTGCCAGCAGTTTCGGAAAGAACACTGAAGCTTTCTTT,CASSFGKNTEAFF,-,13,TRBV27,-,TRBJ1-1
TGTGCCAGCAGTTCTGCGCAGGGAGGTGCCTATAATTCACCCCTCCACTTT,CASSSAQGGAYNSPLHF,once,17,TRBV28,-,TRBJ1-6
TGTGCCAGCAGTGACTCGGGGTCAGATACGCAGTATTTT,CASSDSGSDTQYF,-,13,TRBV6-4,-,TRBJ2-3
TGCGCCAGCAGCGATCCGAGAGTGGCCACTAGAATTATCGCCTACGAGCAGTACTTC,CASSDPRVATRIIAYEQYF,-,19,TRBV4-1,-,TRBJ2-7
TGCAGCGTTGAGATTCCCAATGGCTACACCTTC,CSVEIPNGYTF,-,11,TRBV29-1,-,TRBJ1-2
TGTGCCAGCAGCCGGCGGACTGATTTTTACGAGCAGTACTTC,CASSRRTDFYEQYF,-,14,TRBV6-6,-,TRBJ2-7
TGTGCCAGCAGCTTGTTTAGCGGGGATAACATTCAGTACTTC,CASSLFSGDNIQYF,-,14,TRBV5-6,TRBD2,TRBJ2-4
TGTGCCAGTAGCCCTCGGGCGGGCTCTGGAAACACCATATATTTT,CASSPRAGSGNTIYF,medium-sized,15,TRBV19,-,TRBJ1-3
TGTGCCAGTAGTATTAGGACTAGCGGGGGTCGAGAGACCCAGTACTTC,CASSIRTSGGRETQYF,-,16,TRBV19,TRBD2,TRBJ2-5
TGTGCCAGCTCACCACTAAAACAGCATAATGAAAAACTGTTTTTT,CASSPLKQHNEKLFF,-,15,TRBV18,-,TRBJ1-4
TGTGCCAGCAGTTACATGTTTAGTGCAGATACGCAGTATTTT,CASSYMFSADTQYF,-,14,TRBV6-5,-,TRBJ2-3